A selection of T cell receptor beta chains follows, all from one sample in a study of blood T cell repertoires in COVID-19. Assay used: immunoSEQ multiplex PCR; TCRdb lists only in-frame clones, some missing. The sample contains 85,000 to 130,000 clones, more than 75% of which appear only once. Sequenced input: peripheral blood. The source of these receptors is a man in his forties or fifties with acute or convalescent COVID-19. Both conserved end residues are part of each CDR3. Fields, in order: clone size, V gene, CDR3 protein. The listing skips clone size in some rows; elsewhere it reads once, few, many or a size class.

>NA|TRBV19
CASSIVRNTEAFF
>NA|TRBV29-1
CSVGSTPGSPLHF
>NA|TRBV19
CASSILSGGRNEQFF
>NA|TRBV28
CASSLLTLYEAFF
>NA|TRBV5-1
CASTLQGGSTGELFF
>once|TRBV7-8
CASSLAGDRTQYF
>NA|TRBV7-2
CASSRSLAGAGTDTQYF
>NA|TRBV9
CASSGHGTSLIQEQFF
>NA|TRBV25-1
CASSARGKVEKLFF
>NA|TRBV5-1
CASSFRGQLGNTIYF
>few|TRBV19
CASSGLTSGSTDTQYF
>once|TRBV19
CASSIVRDRVQPQHF
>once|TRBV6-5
CASRWTASNQPQHF
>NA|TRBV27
CASSPSGTDNSPLHF
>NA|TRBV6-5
CASRNGNSPLHF
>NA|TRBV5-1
CASSLVLGTGAEAFF
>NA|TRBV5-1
CASADGTYEQYF
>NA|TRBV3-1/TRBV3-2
CASSQDPGSSPLHF
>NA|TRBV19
CASSPSGDTQYF
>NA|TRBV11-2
CASSLSGIGGETQYF
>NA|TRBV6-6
CASTQVASQETQYF
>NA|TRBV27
CASSLKGDQPQHF
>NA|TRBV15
CATRPSGSAGELFF
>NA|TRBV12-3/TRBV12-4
CASSVGTDQAFF
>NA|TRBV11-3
CASSPVGGAVGSPLHF
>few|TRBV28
CASSLIAGVGTDTQYF
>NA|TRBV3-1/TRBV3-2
CASSQSRGQGIAGELFF
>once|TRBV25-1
CASNNGQGANTGELFF
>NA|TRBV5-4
CASSTGQGPYNEQFF
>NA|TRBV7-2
CATSDRETQYF
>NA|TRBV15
CATSRDTKETQYF
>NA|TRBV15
CATSRGGQGNTGELFF
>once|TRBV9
CASSVVLAGMLAKNIQYF
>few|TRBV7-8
CAIGGGSHAQPQHF
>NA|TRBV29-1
CSVGQATYEQYF
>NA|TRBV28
CASSLAENSPLHF
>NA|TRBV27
CASSLSLTGTTEAFF
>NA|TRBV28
CASSVRAGGSQPQHF
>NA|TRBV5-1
CASNPGTGVTGTQYF
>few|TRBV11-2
CASSPPGLGYNNEQFF
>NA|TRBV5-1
CASSLGVYGYTF